This entry describes one TCR beta chain. Its antigen is unknown. These data are taken from a study of cytomegalovirus exposure and HLA in healthy donors. Findings of the study overall: Further analysis, carried out later, found HLA-associated TCR beta chains more clonally expanded than equally common other chains.

The PCR used 60 Vbeta and 13 Jbeta primers. Profiled with immunoSEQ multiplex PCR; TCRdb holds only in-frame clones, not every one. The profile shows 130,000 to 150,000 clones, about 84% of them singletons. Nominally healthy donors provided the samples, though records likely missed some immune exposures. CDR3 size: 16 residues. Germline CDR1 reads SGHTA; CDR2 reads FQGNSA. V trimming: 1 base; J trimming: 9 bases; junction bases outside the gene matches: 11. The clonotype comes from a male donor in good health and CMV-seronegative. The material sequenced was PBMCs. The chain combines TRBV7-2 with TRBJ1-1; TRBD1 agrees at 10 bases. CDR3 loop: CASSLDSPTGGSKAFF. As DNA, the CDR3 is TGTGCCAGCAGCTTAGATTCACCGACAGGGGGCTCGAAAGCTTTCTTT.